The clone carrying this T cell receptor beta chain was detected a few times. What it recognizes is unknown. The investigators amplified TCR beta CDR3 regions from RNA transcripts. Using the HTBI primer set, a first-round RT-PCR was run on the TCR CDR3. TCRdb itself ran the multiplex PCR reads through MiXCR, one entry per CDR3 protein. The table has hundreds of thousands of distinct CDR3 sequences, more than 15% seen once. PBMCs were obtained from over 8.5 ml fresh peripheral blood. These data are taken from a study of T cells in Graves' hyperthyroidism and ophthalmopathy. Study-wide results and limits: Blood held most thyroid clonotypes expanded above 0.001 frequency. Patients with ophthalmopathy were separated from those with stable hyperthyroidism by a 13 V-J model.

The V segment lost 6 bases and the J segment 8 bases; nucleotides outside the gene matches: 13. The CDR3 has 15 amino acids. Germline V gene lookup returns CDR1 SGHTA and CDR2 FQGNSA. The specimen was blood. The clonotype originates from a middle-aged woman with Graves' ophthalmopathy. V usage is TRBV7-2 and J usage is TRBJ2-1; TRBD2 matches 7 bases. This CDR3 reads CASSPSGTPRDEQFF. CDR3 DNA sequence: TGTGCCAGCAGTCCGAGCGGGACCCCCCGGGATGAGCAGTTCTTC.